The rows below give T cell receptor beta chains drawn from one sample of a study of cytomegalovirus exposure and HLA in healthy donors. Produced via immunoSEQ multiplex PCR; TCRdb's table is partial and in-frame only. The sample shows roughly 160,000 clones, more than 65% of them seen only once. Sequencing input: PBMCs. The receptors stem from a woman aged 50 to 60 in good health and CMV-seronegative. Each CDR3 is given with its conserved first and last residue. D genes are given only for firm matches. Clone size, where shown, is once, few, many, or a class for clones that have expanded.

abundance,j_gene,v_gene,d_gene,CDR3nt,CDR3aa
once,TRBJ2-6,TRBV4-3,.,TGCGCCAGCAGCCCCAGAGGCCAGGGTTACTCTGGGGCCAACGTCCTGACTTTC,CASSPRGQGYSGANVLTF
.,TRBJ2-1,TRBV14,.,TGTGCCAGCAGATCCCGGGATTTTTACAATGAGCAGTTCTTC,CASRSRDFYNEQFF
.,TRBJ2-3,TRBV5-8,.,TGTGCCAGCAGCTTGGCCGGCACAGATACGCAGTATTTT,CASSLAGTDTQYF
once,TRBJ2-6,TRBV2,.,TGTGCCAGCTCACATGAGGGGGGGTCTGGGGCCAACGTCCTGACTTTC,CASSHEGGSGANVLTF
.,TRBJ2-1,TRBV7-2,.,TGTGCCAGCAGCTTATTTCCACCCCGAACACCCAATGAGCAGTTCTTC,CASSLFPPRTPNEQFF
.,TRBJ1-4,TRBV28,TRBD1,TGTGCCAGCAGTCTGCACCCGGGACAGGGGGCACCAACTAATGAAAAACTGTTTTTT,CASSLHPGQGAPTNEKLFF
few,TRBJ2-7,TRBV28,TRBD1,TGTGCCAGCAATCCGACAGGGGGCTACGAGCAGTACTTC,CASNPTGGYEQYF
.,TRBJ2-5,TRBV9,TRBD2,TGTGCCAGCAGCGCTAGCGGGGGGGCCGAGGAGACCCAGTACTTC,CASSASGGAEETQYF
.,TRBJ2-3,TRBV7-2,.,TGTGCCAGCAGCTTACGATTTGCGGCCGACACAGATACGCAGTATTTT,CASSLRFAADTDTQYF
.,TRBJ1-2,TRBV6-5,TRBD1,TGTGCCAGCAGCTCCGGGACAGACCTTGATTATGGCTACACCTTC,CASSSGTDLDYGYTF
.,TRBJ2-7,TRBV19,TRBD1,TGTGCCAGTAAGCCGTCCAGGGACAGGGGATACGAGCAGTACTTC,CASKPSRDRGYEQYF
.,TRBJ2-5,TRBV11-3,.,TGTGCCAGCAGCTTAGGGGTGGTGGGGGGATCAGAGACCCAGTACTTC,CASSLGVVGGSETQYF
.,TRBJ1-1,TRBV10-3,.,TGTGCCATCAGACAGGCCTTGATGAACACTGAAGCTTTCTTT,CAIRQALMNTEAFF
.,TRBJ2-1,TRBV28,TRBD2,TGTGCCAGCAGTACCTTACTAGCGGGAGGCCACTACAATGAGCAGTTCTTC,CASSTLLAGGHYNEQFF
.,TRBJ2-5,TRBV27,TRBD2,TGTGCCAGCGCTTCCCGACAAGCGGGACGCCAAGAGACCCAGTACTTC,CASASRQAGRQETQYF
.,TRBJ1-3,TRBV29-1,TRBD1,TGCAGCGTTGAGGACAGGAGCTCTGGAAACACCATATATTTT,CSVEDRSSGNTIYF
.,TRBJ2-3,TRBV5-6,TRBD1,TGTGCTAGCAGCCAGGGGGTCACAGATACGCAGTATTTT,CASSQGVTDTQYF
.,TRBJ2-3,TRBV4-3,TRBD2,TGCGCCAGCAGCCCGGCCCGGGGGGGGCGGACAGATACGCAGTATTTT,CASSPARGGRTDTQYF
.,TRBJ1-2,TRBV27,.,TGTGCCAGCAGTTTCCAGGGAAACTATGGCTACACCTTC,CASSFQGNYGYTF
.,TRBJ1-4,TRBV5-6,TRBD1,TGTGCCAGCAGCTTGGTGCAGGGGGCCCCTGCCTGCTGGGAAAAACTGTTTTTT,CASSLVQGAPACWEKLFF
.,TRBJ2-6,TRBV19,.,TGTGCCAGCCGGGGGTCTGGGGCCAACGTCCTGACTTTC,CASRGSGANVLTF
.,TRBJ2-7,TRBV7-8,.,TGTGCCAGCAGCTCTGCCATCCTAGGGACACTAGAGTCCTACGAGCAGTACTTC,CASSSAILGTLESYEQYF
.,TRBJ2-2,TRBV5-1,TRBD1,TGCGCCAGCAGCTTGGTGGACAGGGGAGTCGGGGAGCTGTTTTTT,CASSLVDRGVGELFF
.,TRBJ1-1,TRBV5-1,TRBD1,TGCGCCAGCAGCTTGGCCGGACAGGAGGGTAAAGCTTTCTTT,CASSLAGQEGKAFF
.,TRBJ1-2,TRBV19,.,TGTGCCAGTAGTATAGGGGCCGGCGGCTACACCTTC,CASSIGAGGYTF
.,TRBJ2-7,TRBV9,TRBD2,TGTGCCAGCAGCGCGGGACTAAATATTTTCGATTTCTCCTACGAGCAGTACTTC,CASSAGLNIFDFSYEQYF
few,TRBJ1-1,TRBV28,.,TGTGCCAGCAGTTTACGGACTGAAGCTTTCTTT,CASSLRTEAFF
.,TRBJ1-1,TRBV14,.,TGTGCCAGCAGCCACCAGGTTTGGGTTCGATTCGACGGAACTGAAGCTTTCTTT,CASSHQVWVRFDGTEAFF
.,TRBJ2-3,TRBV9,TRBD2,TGTGCCAGCAGCGCGACTAGCGTCACCTCAGATACGCAGTATTTT,CASSATSVTSDTQYF
.,TRBJ1-5,TRBV19,TRBD1,TGTGCCACGAGGGGGCAAGGGGGCAATCAGCCCCAGCATTTT,CATRGQGGNQPQHF
.,TRBJ2-1,TRBV7-6,TRBD2,TGTGCCAGCAGCTTAAGCGGGACTTCCAATGAGCAGTTCTTC,CASSLSGTSNEQFF
.,TRBJ1-4,TRBV5-5,.,TGTGCCAGCAGCTTAACCCCGCAGGGAGGGGAAAAACTGTTTTTT,CASSLTPQGGEKLFF
.,TRBJ1-2,TRBV20-1,.,TGCAGTGTAAGCCGGGAGAATGGCTACACCTTC,CSVSRENGYTF
many,TRBJ2-2,TRBV6-4,.,TGTGCCAGCAGCGACAACAGGGAGACCGGGGAGCTGTTTTTT,CASSDNRETGELFF
.,TRBJ1-1,TRBV28,.,TGTGCCAGCAGTTTAGGCGACAGGCCTCGGACTGAAGCTTTCTTT,CASSLGDRPRTEAFF
few,TRBJ2-1,TRBV9,TRBD2,TGTGCCAGCAGCGGGGGACTAGCGGTATCCTACAATGAGCAGTTCTTC,CASSGGLAVSYNEQFF
.,TRBJ2-1,TRBV30,TRBD1,TGTGCCTGGAGTGTAAAGGTAGGACAGGGATACAATGAGCAGTTCTTC,CAWSVKVGQGYNEQFF
few,TRBJ1-6,TRBV5-8,.,TGTGCCAGCAGCTTGGACTTTCCACCCCTCCACTTT,CASSLDFPPLHF
.,TRBJ2-5,TRBV7-9,.,TGTGCCAGCAGCGAGAGTAGCGGAAAATTTCAAGAGACCCAGTACTTC,CASSESSGKFQETQYF
.,TRBJ1-4,TRBV7-2,TRBD1,TGTGCCAGCAGGGACAGGGGGAGGGATAGTGAAAAACTGTTTTTT,CASRDRGRDSEKLFF
.,TRBJ1-1,TRBV6-1,.,TGTGCCAGCAGTGAAGGCAGGGTTGGTGGCACTGAAGCTTTCTTT,CASSEGRVGGTEAFF
.,TRBJ1-2,TRBV7-8,.,TGTGCCAGCAGCCCCCGGGGAGGAGGAAGGGCTTATGGCTACACCTTC,CASSPRGGGRAYGYTF
.,TRBJ1-1,TRBV9,.,TGTGCCAGCAGCGTAGCTCCGGGAAGGGACACTGAAGCTTTCTTT,CASSVAPGRDTEAFF
.,TRBJ2-7,TRBV4-3,.,TGCGCCAGCAGCCAAGATCCCAGGGGCCCCTACGAGCAGTACTTC,CASSQDPRGPYEQYF
.,TRBJ2-1,TRBV28,.,TGTGCCAGCAGTTTATCCAGTAAAATGCTCTTC,CASSLSSKMLF
.,TRBJ1-3,TRBV5-1,.,TGCGCCAGCCGGGGGGGCTCTGGAAACACCATATATTTT,CASRGGSGNTIYF
.,TRBJ2-2,TRBV6-1,.,TGTGCCAGCAGTGATCCTGTCAACACCGGGGAGCTGTTTTTT,CASSDPVNTGELFF
.,TRBJ1-1,TRBV21-1,.,TGTGCCAGGATAAAAACAGGGGCAGCTTTCTTT,CARIKTGAAFF
.,TRBJ1-1,TRBV2,TRBD1,TGTGCCAGCAGTGCTCTCCCGACAGGGTTCACTGAAGCTTTCTTT,CASSALPTGFTEAFF
.,TRBJ2-6,TRBV28,TRBD1,TGTGCCAGCAGACTGACAGGGGGGGCGAGGGGGGCCAACGTCCTGACTTTC,CASRLTGGARGANVLTF
.,TRBJ1-5,TRBV5-8,.,TGTGCCAGCAGCTTGAGGGGAGGGAATCAGCCCCAGCATTTT,CASSLRGGNQPQHF
.,TRBJ1-2,TRBV20-1,.,TGCAGTGCTGTGGGGGCGACAGGCTACACCTTC,CSAVGATGYTF
few,TRBJ1-2,TRBV6-1,.,TGTGCCAGCAGTGAAGATGTTACGCCTATGGGCAGCTACACCTTC,CASSEDVTPMGSYTF
.,TRBJ2-7,TRBV6-5,.,TGTGCCAGCAGGATGCCAGGGGAGTACGAGCAGTACTTC,CASRMPGEYEQYF
.,TRBJ2-7,TRBV4-1,TRBD2,TGCGCCAGCAGCCAACTTATAGCGGGAGCCTACGAGCAGTACTTC,CASSQLIAGAYEQYF
few,TRBJ1-1,TRBV27,.,TGTGCCCGCGCGGGGGGCGCTTTGGGGAACACTGAAGCTTTCTTT,CARAGGALGNTEAFF
.,TRBJ2-3,TRBV5-6,.,TGTGCCAGCAGTCGTGACTCGACTAGCACAGATACGCAGTATTTT,CASSRDSTSTDTQYF
.,TRBJ1-5,TRBV28,.,TGTGCCGGGAACAGGGATGGGCAGCCCCAGCATTTT,CAGNRDGQPQHF
.,TRBJ1-1,TRBV19,.,TGTGCCAGTAGGACGCTCTCGGGGATGTCGAACACTGAAGCTTTCTTT,CASRTLSGMSNTEAFF
.,TRBJ2-1,TRBV5-1,TRBD1,TGCGCCAGCAGCGAAGACAGGGTCTACAATGAGCAGTTCTTC,CASSEDRVYNEQFF